The next 16 T cell receptor beta chains were all read from a single sample in a study of blood T cells in healthy people across ages. Primers used in a second PCR of roughly 6 to 12 cycles were a sample-barcoded 5' primer and a J-beta primer mix. TCRdb re-called the 5' RACE reads with MiXCR, one entry per CDR3 protein. The table shows 730,000 or so distinct CDR3 sequences, with around 38% occurring only once. Sequencing used blood. The origin of the receptors is an elderly man in good health.

The chain carries TRBV6-5 and TRBJ1-2; D is undetermined. Germline V gives CDR1 MNHEY, CDR2 SVGAGI. Trimming removed 6 bases from V and 0 bases from J, with 14 bases in between. The CDR3 sequence is 15 residues long. The CDR3 sequence is CASSAQRRANYGYTF. The CDR3 coding sequence is TGTGCCAGCAGCGCCCAAAGGCGGGCTAACTATGGCTACACCTTC.

The chain joins TRBV5-5 to TRBJ2-1, with 9 nucleotides matching TRBD1. Germline V CDR1 and CDR2: SGHKS, YYEKEE (reference sequence). The CDR3 is made up of 16 amino acids. V dropped 1 base and J dropped 8; count of bases not matched to a gene: 10. The CDR3 bases are TGTGCCAGCAGCTTGTATGGGACAGGGCTGGGGGATGAGCAGTTCTTC. Translating gives CASSLYGTGLGDEQFF.

This sequence joins TRBV28 and TRBJ2-3, with 7 positions matching TRBD1. The CDR3 is made up of 16 amino acids. CDR1 and CDR2 (germline): MDHEN, SYDVKM. Trimming removed 2 bases from V and 4 bases from J; junction bases left unmatched: 9. The CDR3 DNA follows: TGTGCCAGCAGTTTAGAGGCAGGGGGTCGCGCAGATACGCAGTATTTT. It yields the protein CASSLEAGGRADTQYF.

This clonotype was detected only a few times. V and J are TRBV29-1 and TRBJ1-2; the D is unclear. V was cut by 4 bases and J by 2 bases, with 5 bases left in between. This CDR3 has 11 residues. Germline assignment: CDR1 SQVTM and CDR2 ANQGSEA. The CDR3 coding sequence is TGCAGCGTTGCCAGGAACTATGGCTACACCTTC. This sequence encodes CSVARNYGYTF.

This clonotype was counted a single time. This could be a read error, since a much larger clone is one nucleotide away. This chain connects TRBV30 to TRBJ2-1; no clear D. Germline CDR1 reads GTSNPN; CDR2 reads SVGIG (reference sequence). The length of the CDR3 is 14 residues. The V gene lost 2 bases and the J gene lost 9 bases, with 17 bases spanning the gap. The CDR3 DNA sequence: TGTGCCTGGAGTCCTCCTAATGTCGTGAGTGAGCAGTTCTTC. Amino acids: CAWSPPNVVSEQFF.

This clonotype was seen only a few times. The chain employs TRBV4-1 and TRBJ2-3; D is perhaps TRBD2 (6 bases). The CDR3 totals 16 residues. From germline, CDR1 is MGHRA and CDR2 YSYEKL. The V gene lost 5 bases and the J gene lost 2 bases, with 17 bases spanning the gap. Written as DNA, the CDR3 is TGCGCCAGCAGCTACAAGCGGGCAGAGAACACAGATACGCAGTATTTT. It codes for CASSYKRAENTDTQYF.

This chain links TRBV12-5 with TRBJ1-2; no clear D gene. V shed 1 base and J shed 0 bases, with 9 bases lying between them. Germline CDR1 is LGHNT and CDR2 is FRNRAP. This CDR3 region has 15 residues. CDR3 loop: CASGLARTTNYGYTF. The CDR3 region has the DNA TGTGCTAGTGGTTTGGCACGGACCACTAACTATGGCTACACCTTC.

This rearrangement joins TRBV20-1 to TRBJ1-1; tentative D call: TRBD1 (6 bases). This CDR3 contains 17 residues. Germline V gives CDR1 DFQATT, CDR2 SNEGSKA (reference sequence). The V end was cut by 5 bases, the J end by 2 bases, with 24 bases between. CDR3 residues: CSAHPYGGRNLNTEAFF. The CDR3 region has the DNA TGCAGTGCTCACCCATACGGGGGGCGAAATCTTAACACTGAAGCTTTCTTT.

In its sample, this clonotype was seen once. Compared with germline, one end of the junction differs, possibly owing to a read error. J is TRBJ2-3 and V is TRBV5-1; TRBD1 matches at 9 bases. Germline V gene data show CDR1 as SGHRS and CDR2 as YFSETQ. CDR3 length: 16 residues. The CDR3 region is CACSWGTGRSTDTQYF. In DNA form, the CDR3 reads TGCGCCTGCAGCTGGGGGACAGGGCGCAGCACAGATACGCAGTATTTT.

This clonotype showed up just a few times. The J gene is TRBJ2-3, the V gene TRBV20-1; D may correspond to TRBD1 or TRBD2 (5 bases each). The germline gives CDR1 DFQATT, CDR2 SNEGSKA (reference sequence). The CDR3 runs 14 residues. With 1 base removed from V and 0 bases from J, the gap between germline ends came to 8 bases. CDR3 in amino acids: CSARGDDSTDTQYF. For the CDR3, the DNA is TGCAGTGCTAGAGGGGACGACAGCACAGATACGCAGTATTTT.

This sequence joins TRBV29-1 and TRBJ1-1; 9 nucleotides match TRBD1. CDR3 length equals 14 residues. Germline loops: CDR1 SQVTM, CDR2 ANQGSEA. The V segment lost 4 bases and the J segment 2 bases; nucleotides outside the gene matches: 5. CDR3 in amino acids: CSVGQGGYNTEAFF. In nucleotides, the CDR3 is TGCAGCGTTGGACAGGGGGGTTACAACACTGAAGCTTTCTTT.

This clonotype was counted between two and nine times. The chain links TRBV28 to TRBJ2-7, with 13 bases fitting TRBD2. Germline CDR1 MDHEN, CDR2 SYDVKM. The length of the CDR3 is 15 residues. Trimming at V came to 5 bases and at J to 5 bases, leaving 6 bases not matched to a gene. CDR3 sequence (DNA): TGTGCCAGCAGTAAAGGGACTAGCGGGACCGACGAGCAGTACTTC. It codes for CASSKGTSGTDEQYF. The variable domain in full, completed from reference TRBV28 and TRBJ2-7, reads DVKVTQSSRYLVKRTGEKVFLECVQDMDHENMFWYRQDPGLGLRLIYFSYDVKMKEKGDIPEGYSVSREKKERFSLILESASTNQTSMYLCASSKGTSGTDEQYFGPGTRLTVT.

V and J are TRBV20-1 and TRBJ1-3; 10 positions agree with TRBD1. There are 16 residues in the CDR3. Trimming took 5 bases from V and 3 from J; bases not matched to a gene: 10. From germline, CDR1 is DFQATT and CDR2 SNEGSKA (reference sequence). The CDR3 DNA reads as TGCAGTGCTCCCCAGAGGGACAGGGGAAGTGGAAACACCATATATTTT. This sequence encodes CSAPQRDRGSGNTIYF.

The genes are TRBV29-1 and TRBJ2-4; D remains unclear. The last part of the DNA fits TRBJ2-5 better; the J call may be wrong. From germline, CDR1 is SQVTM and CDR2 ANQGSEA. The CDR3 spans 12 residues. The CDR3 sequence: CSVALVGETQYF. CDR3 in DNA: TGCAGCGTTGCTCTTGTGGGGGAGACCCAGTACTTC.

The chain employs TRBV4-2 and TRBJ2-7; D is undetermined. Between the trimmed V and J ends, which lost 1 base and 6 bases, there was a span of 10 bases. The CDR3 spans 13 residues. Germline assignment: CDR1 LGHNA and CDR2 YNFKEQ. The CDR3 nucleotides are TGTGCCAGCAGCCAAGGCCTAGGGCGCGAGCAGTACTTC. Amino acids: CASSQGLGREQYF.

V gene TRBV7-9 combines with J gene TRBJ2-2; D perhaps matches TRBD1 (5 bases). Germline V gives CDR1 SEHNR, CDR2 FQNEAQ (reference sequence). This CDR3 contains 16 residues. V lost 5 bases, J lost 4 bases, and 17 bases lay in between. The CDR3 sequence: CASSPGHKTATGELFF. CDR3 sequence (DNA): TGTGCCAGCAGCCCCGGACATAAAACGGCCACCGGGGAGCTGTTTTTT.